This T cell receptor (beta chain) was obtained from a study of T-cell reconstitution after alpha-beta-depleted transplantation in children. Study conclusions and caveats: The origin of alpha-beta T cells about two months after transplant was reportedly several hundred expanded graft clones. Surviving recipient T cells and thymic progenitors accounted for the high day-60 TCRbeta diversity observed in some patients.

The authors prepared the TCRbeta library with unique molecular identifiers. MiXCR, applied by TCRdb to the PCR reads, yields one record per CDR3 protein. The sample records a few hundred thousand distinct CDR3 sequences, roughly 30% being singletons. The germline V gene has CDR1 LNHDA and CDR2 SQIVND (reference sequence). The V and J ends lost 4 bases and 5 bases, in that order; junction bases with no gene match: 7. CDR3 length: 14 amino acids. In the case of this clonotype: Its antigen remains unknown.

The specimen was PBMCs, collected before TCRalphabeta/CD19-depleted stem cell transplant. This clonotype was sampled from a boy in the first two years of life with Wiskott-Aldrich syndrome, due to receive a stem cell transplant. The chain is built from TRBV19 and TRBJ2-7; 8 bases are shared with TRBD2. This CDR3 reads CASSRGLDSDEQYF. The CDR3 DNA reads TGTGCCAGTAGTAGGGGACTAGATTCCGACGAGCAGTACTTC.